These 14 T cell receptor beta chains originate from one sample sequenced in a study of patients and donors after allogeneic stem cell transplantation. TCRdb reprocessed the RT-PCR reads via MiXCR and lists one record per CDR3 protein. The repertoire has under 200,000 distinct CDR3 sequences, approximately 30% of them found once; the top ten carry about 3.3%. Sequencing was done on a sample of blood, either unsorted or a sorted T cell fraction (not recorded which). The origin of the receptors is a human donor who was either an allogeneic HSCT recipient or a stem cell or donor lymphocyte infusion donor (not recorded which). It is not recorded whose cells these are; they may come from a transplant donor.

The chain has TRBV12-3 or TRBV12-4 and TRBJ1-1; 7 bases align to TRBD1. This CDR3 region has 16 residues. The ends lost 7 bases at V and 4 bases at J; junction bases unmatched: 15. CDR3 in DNA: TGTGCCAGCACCACCGCCACAGGGGTTTGGGGCACTGAAGCTTTCTTT. Translating gives CASTTATGVWGTEAFF.

The rearrangement joins TRBV28 to TRBJ1-2, with unresolved D. There are 14 residues in the CDR3. CDR1 and CDR2 (germline): MDHEN, SYDVKM. Trimming took off 7 bases at V and 4 bases at J, with 16 bases between the two ends. The CDR3 loop is CASTRRLEVYGYTF. The CDR3 nucleotides read TGTGCCAGCACCCGGCGCCTAGAGGTCTATGGCTACACCTTC.

The rearrangement links TRBV20-1 to TRBJ2-7; TRBD2 matches at 13 bases. CDR3 length: 18 amino acids. Germline loops: CDR1 DFQATT, CDR2 SNEGSKA (reference sequence). Unmatched junction bases numbered 13, after V lost 1 base and J lost 4 bases. The CDR3 reads CSARAFPRTSGSGYEQYF. CDR3 bases: TGCAGTGCTAGAGCCTTCCCCCGGACTAGCGGGAGCGGGTACGAGCAGTACTTC.

This sequence joins TRBV3-1 and TRBJ1-2; 9 nucleotides match TRBD1. The CDR3 is made up of 16 amino acids. Unmatched junction bases numbered 14, after V lost 4 bases and J lost 8 bases. CDR1 is LGHDT, CDR2 YNNKEL, per germline (reference sequence). In DNA, the CDR3 is TGTGCCAGCAGCCCCCCCCGGGACAGGGTAGTCGGAGGCTACACCTTC. This gives the protein CASSPPRDRVVGGYTF.

The rearrangement links TRBV18 to TRBJ1-2; no reliable D call. CDR3 length equals 14 residues. Trimming left V 6 bases short and J 5 bases short, with 16 bases between. Germline V gives CDR1 KGHSH, CDR2 LQKENI. CDR3 amino acids: CASSLSGFGYGYTF. DNA for the CDR3: TGTGCCAGCTCTCTATCCGGGTTCGGGTATGGCTACACCTTC.

This clonotype was picked up a small number of times. This chain connects TRBV29-1 to TRBJ2-1; D gene unclear. The CDR3 sequence is 14 residues long. The germline V and J ends were trimmed by 4 bases and 4 bases, with 14 bases remaining between them. Germline CDR1 is SQVTM and CDR2 is ANQGSEA. Written as DNA, the CDR3 is TGCAGCGTTGCACTACCTATTACGTACAATGAGCAGTTCTTC. Translated, it gives CSVALPITYNEQFF.

This clonotype was observed a few times. V and J are TRBV15 and TRBJ2-7; tentative D call: TRBD2 (6 bases). CDR3 length: 16 amino acids. The V gene's germline CDR1 is LNHNV and CDR2 YYDKDF (reference sequence). V was cut by 4 bases and J by 5 bases, with 21 bases left in between. The CDR3 reads CATSTDLRLEADEQYF. CDR3 nucleotide sequence: TGTGCCACCAGCACCGATCTTCGACTAGAAGCCGACGAGCAGTACTTC.

This clonotype turned up a few times. The chain employs TRBV2 and TRBJ2-7, with a tentative D call TRBD2 (5 bases). V shed 3 bases and J shed 0 bases, with 12 bases lying between them. CDR1 SNHLY and CDR2 FYNNEI come from the germline V gene. This CDR3 has 15 residues. The CDR3 DNA reads as TGTGCCAGCAGTGAGACGGGGTTGAACTCCTACGAGCAGTACTTC. Amino acid sequence: CASSETGLNSYEQYF.

The chain couples TRBV7-6 to TRBJ2-5; no clear D gene. Germline lookup yields CDR1 SGHVS and CDR2 FNYEAQ. V gave up 3 bases and J gave up 7 bases, with 9 bases separating them. The CDR3 has 12 residues. The CDR3 bases are TGTGCCAGCAGCTTCCGCGTTCCGACCCAGTACTTC. The encoded protein is CASSFRVPTQYF.

This clonotype was seen only a few times. The rearrangement links TRBV27 to TRBJ1-2; weak D call: TRBD1 (5 bases). The V end lost 5 bases, the J end lost 5 bases, and 9 bases lay between the germline ends. From germline, CDR1 is MNHEY and CDR2 SMNVEV (reference sequence). This CDR3 contains 12 residues. Here the CDR3 reads CASSRGGYGYTF. CDR3 nucleotide sequence: TGTGCCAGCAGTAGGGGTGGGTATGGCTACACCTTC.

The rearrangement links TRBV5-1 to TRBJ1-3; no definite D call. The CDR3 covers 16 residues. Germline loops: CDR1 SGHRS, CDR2 YFSETQ. Between the trimmed V and J ends, which lost 0 bases and 0 bases, there was a span of 10 bases. The CDR3 DNA is TGCGCCAGCAGCTTGGCAGCCAGAAGCTCTGGAAACACCATATATTTT. Encoded protein: CASSLAARSSGNTIYF.

The J gene is TRBJ1-4, the V gene TRBV20-1, with 7 bases lining up with TRBD1. Germline-derived CDR1 and CDR2 are DFQATT and SNEGSKA (reference sequence). Trimming cost V 3 bases and J 6 bases; bases outside gene matches: 10. CDR3 length equals 15 residues. In nucleotides, the CDR3 is TGCAGTGCTAGCAGGGGGACACGGCCGGATGAAAAACTGTTTTTT. Its protein is CSASRGTRPDEKLFF.

V usage is TRBV12-3 or TRBV12-4 and J usage is TRBJ1-2, with a weak D call TRBD1 (5 bases). CDR3 length: 13 amino acids. Trimming cost V 6 bases and J 8 bases, with 16 bases left between them. CDR3 bases: TGTGCCAGCAGGGGACCGGGAAAAGGGGGCTACACCTTC. Translating gives CASRGPGKGGYTF.

The J gene is TRBJ2-7, the V gene TRBV12-3 or TRBV12-4, with D unresolved. The CDR3 spans 13 residues. With 8 bases removed from V and 0 bases from J, the gap between germline ends came to 11 bases. The CDR3 DNA reads as TGTGCCAGCCAGTACCCAAGCTCCTACGAGCAGTACTTC. It encodes CASQYPSSYEQYF.